Included here is one T cell receptor beta chain sequence, with context. Its antigen is not known. The data were taken from a study of shared clonotypes between healthy human individuals. Here immunoSEQ multiplex PCR was the method, and the copy in TCRdb shows in-frame clones only, minus some. The repertoire holds nearly 1 million clones, with less than 85% as singletons. Study results and limitations: In having few donors, the study represented limited genetic and exposure-history diversity.

Deletions cut 4 bases from V and 4 bases from J, with 13 bases between. CDR3 size: 13 residues. The germline V gene encodes CDR1 GTSNPN and CDR2 SVGIG (reference sequence). This receptor was taken from a young man in good health. This sequence joins TRBV30 and TRBJ1-2; a weak D match, TRBD1 (6 bases). Sequencing was performed on memory CD4+ T cells sorted from blood. The subset was: CD45RA-negative fraction. CDR3 region: CAWNPGGLYGYTF. CDR3 nucleotides: TGTGCCTGGAACCCGGGGGGCCTCTATGGCTACACCTTC.